Listed below are T cell receptor beta chains from one sample, sequenced in a study of OX40 agonist ivuxolimab in advanced cancers. TCRdb keeps only in-frame clones here, not all; method: immunoSEQ multiplex PCR. Of about 60,000 clones listed, 84% are singletons. The specimen comprised CD4+ or CD8+ T cells sorted from blood, sampled in a trial of the OX40 agonist ivuxolimab. These receptors were obtained from an adult with an advanced solid tumor such as melanoma, head and neck, liver or kidney cancer. CDR3s leave out the opening cysteine and the closing phenylalanine or tryptophan.

length | V | CDR3
11 | TRBV6-1 | ASSGSGPLEAF
13 | TRBV11-2 | ASSVGQGAGYGYT
12 | TRBV6-1 | ASAPDRGYSPLH
13 | TRBV7-9 | ASSPDAGGPNEQF
11 | TRBV10-3 | AIQGTGDQPQH
14 | TRBV18 | ASSPAPGAGQEKLF
9 | TRBV7-8 | ASTYTGELF
13 | TRBV4-1 | ASSQLMARGETQY
13 | TRBV7-8 | ASSPRRIVTDTQY
14 | TRBV5-4 | ASSLDRRTSTDTQY
18 | TRBV19 | ASRRSPYRDRGLMNTEAF
12 | TRBV7-9 | ASSFWRRYNEQF
13 | TRBV5-1 | ASSREGVRTGELF
9 | TRBV2 | ASSGYNEQF
13 | TRBV6-6 | ASSYAGGAGETQY
10 | TRBV6-5 | ASPSGNQPQH
10 | TRBV5-1 | ASSRDGNEQF
11 | TRBV19 | ASSRGTGETQY
10 | TRBV19 | VTRRGENGYT
13 | TRBV5-4 | ASTSQAGGWTEAF